This TCR beta chain was retrieved from a study of Tregs in tolerant kidney transplant recipients. Findings of the study overall: Findings come from small patient numbers and require larger validation.

In regard to this clone: Its antigen remains unidentified.

The nonmyeloablative bone marrow transplants came from related graft donors, with transient mixed chimerism. The CDR3 covers 13 residues. Germline CDR1 and CDR2: ENHRY and SYGVKD. The V end was cut by 7 bases, the J end by 2 bases, with 11 bases between. The protocol was immunoSEQ multiplex PCR, while the TCRdb copy is restricted to in-frame clones and leaves out a portion. The top ten hold 1.5% to 2% of the sample, which has tens of thousands of clones, around nine tenths seen once. The chain has TRBV10-3 and TRBJ1-2; weak D call: TRBD1 (6 bases). The receptor's source is a human patient who received a combined kidney and bone marrow transplant. Some T cells may have originated in the graft donor. Sequenced here: CD4+ T cells from blood (PBMCs), sampled 24 months after the transplant. The chain's CDR3 is CAIKGGLNYGYTF. As DNA, the CDR3 is TGTGCCATCAAAGGGGGACTAAACTATGGCTACACCTTC.